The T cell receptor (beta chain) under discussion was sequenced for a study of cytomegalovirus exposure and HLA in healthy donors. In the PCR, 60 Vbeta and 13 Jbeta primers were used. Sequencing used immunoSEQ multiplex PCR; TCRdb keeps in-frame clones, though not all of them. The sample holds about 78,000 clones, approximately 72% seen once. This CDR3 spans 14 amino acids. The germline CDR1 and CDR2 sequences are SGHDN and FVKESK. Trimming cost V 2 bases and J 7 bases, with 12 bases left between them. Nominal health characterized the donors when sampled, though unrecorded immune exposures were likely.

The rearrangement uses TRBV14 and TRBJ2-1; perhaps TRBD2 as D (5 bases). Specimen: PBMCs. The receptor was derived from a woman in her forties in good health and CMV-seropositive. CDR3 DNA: TGTGCCAGCAGCCAATCCGACTACCATAATGAGCAGTTCTTC. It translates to CASSQSDYHNEQFF.